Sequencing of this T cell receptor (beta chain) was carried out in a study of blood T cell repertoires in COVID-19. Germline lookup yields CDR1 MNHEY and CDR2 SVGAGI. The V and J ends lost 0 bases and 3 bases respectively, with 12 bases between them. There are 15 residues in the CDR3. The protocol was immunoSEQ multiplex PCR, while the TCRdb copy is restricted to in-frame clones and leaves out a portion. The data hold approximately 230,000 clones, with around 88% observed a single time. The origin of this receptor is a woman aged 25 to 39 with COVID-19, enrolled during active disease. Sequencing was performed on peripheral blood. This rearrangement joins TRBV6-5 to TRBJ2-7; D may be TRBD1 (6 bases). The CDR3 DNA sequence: TGTGCCAGCAGTTACTCAGCAGGGGCCGGCTACGAGCAGTACTTC. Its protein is CASSYSAGAGYEQYF.